This entry is about one T cell receptor (beta chain). Antigen specificity is unknown. The data derive from a study of naive and memory T cell subsets. Both TRBC1 and TRBC2 were covered by a beta constant-region primer of two equimolar oligonucleotides. MiXCR, applied by TCRdb to the UMI-ligation and nested PCR reads, yields one record per CDR3 protein. The table shows 89,000 or so distinct CDR3 sequences, with roughly 13% occurring only once. Whole-study findings and limits: There was no ground truth to check naive and memory subset results. TCR counts from RNA may reflect activation-linked expression changes. In naive cells, over 85% of TCR sequences were seen only once.

The source is a human donor in good health. Sequenced sample: central memory CD4+ T cells from blood.

The CDR3 nucleotides read TGTGCCAGCAGCTTGGCACTACCAGGACAGGGGAGCTACACCTTC. It codes for CASSLALPGQGSYTF. The V call is TRBV5-4, the J call TRBJ1-2; 9 bases match TRBD1. Looked up from germline, CDR1 is SGHNT and CDR2 is YYREEE (reference sequence). The CDR3 runs to 15 residues. V trimming: 0 bases; J trimming: 9 bases; junction bases outside the gene matches: 9.